The 30 T cell receptor beta chains reported below all come from one sample, sequenced in a study of control samples from healthy donors and cancer patients. TCRdb's copy holds only in-frame clones and misses some; the assay was immunoSEQ multiplex PCR. Among some 150,000 clones listed, just under 95% were seen once. The source material was blood. The receptors shown here come from a woman between 55 and 75 years old in good health.

V usage is TRBV24-1 and J usage is TRBJ2-1, with a possible D match to TRBD2 (6 bases). Trimming pared 9 bases from V and 4 bases from J, leaving 15 bases between. In germline, CDR1 is KGHDR, CDR2 SFDVKD. This CDR3 region has 14 residues. In DNA form, the CDR3 reads TGTGCCACCCTCGGGAGATTGGTATACAATGAGCAGTTCTTC. This encodes CATLGRLVYNEQFF.

This clone appeared a few times. The rearrangement uses TRBV15 and TRBJ1-6, with D hard to call. Germline V gives CDR1 LNHNV, CDR2 YYDKDF (reference sequence). This CDR3 comprises 21 residues. The V end lost 7 bases, the J end lost 6 bases, and 34 bases lay between the germline ends. Written as DNA, the CDR3 is TGTGCCACCATCCCGTCCCTCGGCCCAGGCGCTCCACCCTGGCGTAATTCACCCCTCCACTTT. The encoded protein is CATIPSLGPGAPPWRNSPLHF.

CDR3 region: CASSFRQGNSPLHF. The CDR3 nucleotides read TGTGCCAGCAGCTTTCGACAGGGAAATTCACCCCTCCACTTT. The chain carries TRBV7-2 and TRBJ1-6; 7 nucleotides line up with TRBD1. The CDR3 has 14 amino acids. Germline V lookup: CDR1 SGHTA, CDR2 FQGNSA. V trimming: 3 bases; J trimming: 7 bases; junction bases outside the gene matches: 3.

The J gene is TRBJ1-2, the V gene TRBV18; a possible D gene is TRBD1 (5 bases). Germline CDR1 KGHSH, CDR2 LQKENI. The CDR3 contains 14 residues. V lost 0 bases and J 7 bases, leaving 12 bases between the germline ends. The CDR3 sequence is CASSPPYTGAGYTF. The CDR3 nucleotides are TGTGCCAGCTCACCACCGTATACCGGGGCTGGCTACACCTTC. The full variable domain, completed using reference TRBV18 and TRBJ1-2, is NAGVMQNPRHLVRRRGQEARLRCSPMKGHSHVYWYRQLPEEGLKFMVYLQKENIIDESGMPKERFSAEFPKEGPSILRIQQVVRGDSAAYFCASSPPYTGAGYTFGSGTRLTVV.

This chain uses TRBV6-2 or TRBV6-3 with TRBJ1-3; D not certain. CDR1 MNHEY and CDR2 SVGEGT come from the germline V gene. V was clipped by 0 bases and J by 3 bases, with 24 bases between them. CDR3 size: 20 residues. CDR3 protein: CASSYSIAGKDDANGNTIYF. The CDR3 DNA sequence: TGTGCCAGCAGTTACTCGATAGCGGGAAAAGACGACGCTAATGGAAACACCATATATTTT.

This chain's CDR3 is CASSLPLGFGVQETQYF. The CDR3 nucleotides are TGTGCCAGCAGCTTACCCTTGGGTTTTGGAGTCCAAGAGACCCAGTACTTC. This chain joins TRBV7-2 and TRBJ2-5; no clear D gene. The germline CDR1 and CDR2 sequences are SGHTA and FQGNSA. V lost 2 bases to trimming and J lost 1 base, with 17 bases between them. The length of the CDR3 is 17 residues.

The V call is TRBV27, the J call TRBJ1-6; unclear D gene. This CDR3 is 15 amino acids long. V shed 5 bases and J shed 7 bases, with 15 bases lying between them. Germline CDR1 and CDR2: MNHEY and SMNVEV (reference sequence). The CDR3 DNA reads as TGTGCCAGCAGTCCACCTTGGGGATTCAATTCACCCCTCCACTTT. Translation gives CASSPPWGFNSPLHF.

This clone showed up just a few times. The chain couples TRBV10-1 to TRBJ1-1; no reliable D call. The CDR3 length is 16 residues. Looked up from germline, CDR1 is WNHNN and CDR2 is SYGVQD (reference sequence). Trimming removed 0 bases from V and 4 bases from J, with 15 bases in between. Written as DNA, the CDR3 is TGCGCCAGCAGTGAGTCTCAAAGGACGACAACCACTGAAGCTTTCTTT. It translates to CASSESQRTTTTEAFF.

The J gene is TRBJ2-5, the V gene TRBV12-5, with D maybe TRBD1 (5 bases). Trimming removed 3 bases at V and 2 bases at J, with 13 bases between. CDR3 length: 15 amino acids. Germline values: CDR1 LGHNT, CDR2 FRNRAP. The CDR3 sequence: CASGLRGFSQETQYF. The CDR3 bases are TGTGCTAGTGGTTTAAGGGGTTTTTCTCAAGAGACCCAGTACTTC.

CDR3 protein: CASRKRNGEPNEQFF. As DNA, the CDR3 is TGCGCCAGCAGAAAACGGAATGGGGAGCCCAATGAGCAGTTCTTC. The chain carries TRBV5-1 and TRBJ2-1; a weak D match, TRBD2 (5 bases). This CDR3 region has 15 residues. Germline lookup yields CDR1 SGHRS and CDR2 YFSETQ. V was cut by 5 bases and J by 6 bases, with 18 bases left in between.

The rearrangement links TRBV19 to TRBJ1-5; 9 bases align to TRBD1. The CDR3 is made up of 15 amino acids. Trimming took 6 bases from V and 4 from J; bases not matched to a gene: 7. Germline CDR1 and CDR2: LNHDA and SQIVND (reference sequence). The CDR3 spells CASRDRDRENQPQHF. The DNA for the CDR3 is TGTGCCAGTAGGGACCGGGACAGGGAGAATCAGCCCCAGCATTTT. The full variable domain, with the rest looked up from reference TRBV19 and TRBJ1-5, is DGGITQSPKYLFRKEGQNVTLSCEQNLNHDAMYWYRQDPGQGLRLIYYSQIVNDFQKGDIAEGYSVSREKKESFPLTVTSAQKNPTAFYLCASRDRDRENQPQHFGDGTRLSIL.

The J gene is TRBJ1-5, the V gene TRBV9; 7 bases are a match to TRBD1. CDR1 is SGDLS, CDR2 YYNGEE, per germline. The CDR3 loop spans 17 amino acids. The ends lost 0 bases at V and 3 bases at J; junction bases unmatched: 9. The CDR3 bases are TGTGCCAGCAGCGTAGGTTTTAGGGACAGCCCCAATCAGCCCCAGCATTTT. Translating it yields CASSVGFRDSPNQPQHF.

The rearrangement uses TRBV27 and TRBJ1-1, with a weak D call TRBD1 (5 bases). The CDR3 is 14 amino acids. The V end lost 5 bases, the J end lost 7 bases, and 17 bases lay between the germline ends. Looked up from germline, CDR1 is MNHEY and CDR2 is SMNVEV (reference sequence). For the CDR3, the DNA is TGTGCCAGCAGTCACCGGGACCGCTTCGGTGAAGCTTTCTTT. This codes for CASSHRDRFGEAFF.

The chain combines TRBV7-8 with TRBJ2-1; 8 bases are a match to TRBD1. Trimming cost V 5 bases and J 9 bases; bases outside gene matches: 12. Germline V gene data show CDR1 as SGHVS and CDR2 as FQNEAQ. The CDR3 sequence is 15 residues long. The CDR3 loop is CASSRGQGGRSEQFF. As DNA, the CDR3 is TGTGCCAGCAGCCGAGGACAGGGAGGCAGGAGTGAGCAGTTCTTC.

V is TRBV18 and J is TRBJ1-2; no definite D call. Trimming took 2 bases from V and 6 from J, leaving 13 bases between them. Germline V gives CDR1 KGHSH, CDR2 LQKENI. The CDR3 has 14 residues. The DNA for the CDR3 is TGTGCCAGCTCACCAATAACTGAATCGGATGGCTACACCTTC. Its translation is CASSPITESDGYTF.

The chain carries TRBV11-3 and TRBJ2-3, with D perhaps being TRBD1 or TRBD2 (5 bases each). Germline CDR1 and CDR2: SGHNT and YENEEA. Trimming left V 1 base short and J 5 bases short, with 10 bases between. CDR3 length: 14 amino acids. Here the CDR3 DNA reads TGTGCCAGCAGCTTAGGAGGGGCGCGAGATACGCAGTATTTT. The encoded protein is CASSLGGARDTQYF.

This sequence joins TRBV15 and TRBJ1-4; D is ambiguous. The germline CDR1 and CDR2 sequences are LNHNV and YYDKDF (reference sequence). V shed 1 base and J shed 4 bases, with 7 bases lying between them. This CDR3 region has 14 residues. CDR3 in amino acids: CATSRGLSNEKLFF. CDR3 sequence (DNA): TGTGCCACCAGCAGAGGGTTAAGTAATGAAAAACTGTTTTTT.

The chain couples TRBV3-1 (or the pseudogene TRBV3-2) to TRBJ1-2; D might be TRBD1 (5 bases). The germline CDR1 and CDR2 sequences are LGHDT and YNNKEL (reference sequence). V was trimmed by 4 bases and J by 8 bases, leaving 23 bases between them. The CDR3 has 16 residues. The CDR3 DNA reads as TGTGCCAGCAGCCCGCGGGTCCCGGGGCTAAGAGAGGGCTACACCTTC. Residues: CASSPRVPGLREGYTF.

V gene TRBV27 combines with J gene TRBJ2-1; TRBD2 matches 10 bases. In germline, CDR1 is MNHEY, CDR2 SMNVEV (reference sequence). The trim removed 2 bases at V and 2 bases at J, leaving 3 bases unmatched. The length of the CDR3 is 16 residues. CDR3: CASSLGLAETYNEQFF. DNA of the CDR3: TGTGCCAGCAGTTTAGGACTAGCGGAAACCTACAATGAGCAGTTCTTC.

This clone turned up a few times. The chain couples TRBV9 to TRBJ1-2; 7 nucleotides line up with TRBD1. Germline V lookup: CDR1 SGDLS, CDR2 YYNGEE. CDR3 length: 14 amino acids. J was trimmed by 2 bases and V by 6 bases; bases with no gene match: 7. The CDR3 region has the DNA TGTGCCAGCACCGGACAGGATCTAAACTATGGCTACACCTTC. This encodes CASTGQDLNYGYTF.

The rearrangement uses TRBV7-9 and TRBJ1-4; a weak D match, TRBD1 (5 bases). V was trimmed by 2 bases and J by 8 bases, leaving 18 bases between them. Germline V gene lookup returns CDR1 SEHNR and CDR2 FQNEAQ (reference sequence). The CDR3 totals 16 residues. CDR3 bases: TGTGCCAGCAGCTTATACGGGGAAGGGAAGGGGGAAAAACTGTTTTTT. It yields the protein CASSLYGEGKGEKLFF. The full variable domain, in which reference TRBV7-9 and TRBJ1-4 provide the parts outside the CDR3, is DTGVSQNPRHKITKRGQNVTFRCDPISEHNRLYWYRQTLGQGPEFLTYFQNEAQLEKSRLLSDRFSAERPKGSFSTLEIQRTEQGDSAMYLCASSLYGEGKGEKLFFGSGTQLSVL.

CDR3 residues: CASSYSTGGDNEQFF. CDR3 coding DNA: TGTGCCAGCAGTTACTCGACCGGGGGGGACAATGAGCAGTTCTTC. This chain uses TRBV6-6 with TRBJ2-1, with 8 bases identical to TRBD2. The length of the CDR3 is 15 residues. Germline V lookup: CDR1 MNHNY, CDR2 SVGAGI (reference sequence). V trimming: 0 bases; J trimming: 5 bases; junction bases outside the gene matches: 3.

The chain recombines TRBV2 with TRBJ1-1, with a tentative D call TRBD1 (5 bases). Trimming removed 7 bases at V and 4 bases at J, with 16 bases between. The CDR3 length is 14 residues. Germline V gene lookup returns CDR1 SNHLY and CDR2 FYNNEI. CDR3 protein: CASIFFGGSTEAFF. As DNA, the CDR3 is TGTGCCAGCATATTTTTTGGGGGGAGCACTGAAGCTTTCTTT.

The rearrangement links TRBV9 to TRBJ2-7, with 13 nucleotides matching TRBD2. The germline gives CDR1 SGDLS, CDR2 YYNGEE. The CDR3 runs 15 residues. The junction had 5 bases not matched to a gene; V was cut back by 4 bases and J by 4 bases. The DNA of the CDR3 is TGTGCCAGCAGCCCCCGGACTAGCGGGGGATACGAGCAGTACTTC. This gives the protein CASSPRTSGGYEQYF.

The chain links TRBV14 to TRBJ1-1; no clear D gene. The germline V gene encodes CDR1 SGHDN and CDR2 FVKESK. This CDR3 is built from 13 residues. Trimming took 3 bases from V and 10 from J, leaving 15 bases between them. CDR3 region: CASSQQPGRAAFF. DNA of the CDR3: TGTGCCAGCAGCCAGCAGCCCGGGAGGGCAGCTTTCTTT.

The CDR3 protein is CASSQGQGAWGEKLFF. DNA for the CDR3: TGCGCCAGCAGCCAAGGACAGGGGGCATGGGGAGAAAAACTGTTTTTT. The chain has TRBV4-3 and TRBJ1-4; 10 bases are a match to TRBD1. V lost 1 base, J lost 8 bases, and 7 bases stayed unmatched. Germline assignment: CDR1 LGHNA and CDR2 YSLEER. The CDR3 is 16 amino acids.

The J gene is TRBJ1-2, the V gene TRBV5-1; D ambiguous. The V end lost 0 bases, the J end lost 4 bases, and 10 bases lay between the germline ends. CDR3 size: 14 residues. The germline V gene has CDR1 SGHRS and CDR2 YFSETQ. The CDR3 is CASSLESVRYGYTF. For the CDR3, the DNA is TGCGCCAGCAGCTTGGAATCCGTACGCTATGGCTACACCTTC.

V and J are TRBV4-1 and TRBJ2-5; perhaps TRBD1 as D (6 bases). Germline lookup yields CDR1 MGHRA and CDR2 YSYEKL. This CDR3 has 13 amino acids. V was shortened by 4 bases and J by 2 bases, with 8 bases between the two germline ends. CDR3 in amino acids: CASSPGQQETQYF. CDR3 sequence (DNA): TGCGCCAGCAGCCCCGGACAGCAAGAGACCCAGTACTTC.

The CDR3 nucleotides read TGTGCCAGCGGAATGAGTTGGGCGAACACTGAAGCTTTCTTT. Residues: CASGMSWANTEAFF. This sequence joins TRBV6-5 and TRBJ1-1; no definite D call. The germline CDR1 and CDR2 sequences are MNHEY and SVGAGI. The CDR3 runs 14 residues. The V gene lost 8 bases and the J gene lost 1 base, with 14 bases spanning the gap.

The chain carries TRBV5-1 and TRBJ1-2; D possibly corresponds to TRBD1 (5 bases). Germline CDR1 SGHRS, CDR2 YFSETQ. The length of the CDR3 is 13 residues. Trimming cost V 3 bases and J 8 bases, with 14 bases left between them. CDR3 DNA sequence: TGCGCCAGCAGCTGGGACGGGACTGCAGGCTACACCTTC. Its protein is CASSWDGTAGYTF.